Listed below are T cell receptor beta chains from one sample, sequenced in a study of T cell clusters in autoimmune cytopenias. TCRdb re-analyzed the multiplex PCR reads; it lists each CDR3 protein once, without DNA. The record lists around 9,000 distinct CDR3 sequences, of which the ten most abundant hold less than 4.5%. Sample: peripheral blood. The receptors come from a human donor with an autoimmune cytopenia or autoimmune hepatitis (not recorded which). The CDR3 runs from the conserved cysteine through the conserved F or W. Only part of the rows carry a size: once, few, many, or a class if the clone is expanded.

j_call	v_call	clone_size	cdr3_aa
TRBJ2-1	TRBV5-4	NA	CASSLGGSSYNEQFF
TRBJ1-3	TRBV7-9	NA	CASSPSTGSSGNTIYF
TRBJ2-2	TRBV12-3/TRBV12-4	medium-sized	CASIVQGSGELFF
TRBJ2-1	TRBV27	NA	CASRLRLAGDNEQFF
TRBJ2-7	TRBV13	medium-sized	CASTLAGVYEQYF
TRBJ2-1	TRBV7-6	NA	CASSPLAGAGDEQFF
TRBJ1-4	TRBV18	medium-sized	CASSPSVQNEKLFF
TRBJ2-5	TRBV5-4	medium-sized	CASSSGVADETQYF
TRBJ2-1	TRBV29-1	medium-sized	CSVGSSYNEQFF
TRBJ1-1	TRBV30	NA	CAWSRLFLYSSADTEAFF
TRBJ2-7	TRBV24-1	NA	CATSGGTGNTYEQYF
TRBJ2-2	TRBV11-2	NA	CASSLEQEDPTGELFF
TRBJ1-2	TRBV30	medium-sized	CAWSEGAAYTF
TRBJ2-1	TRBV6-5	NA	CAIRTSGRNEQFF
TRBJ1-3	TRBV10-3	NA	CAIKEGSQTSGNTIYF
TRBJ1-1	TRBV27	NA	CATTYGIGTEAFF
TRBJ2-1	TRBV6-5	medium-sized	CASSYSSLASTNEQFF
TRBJ1-2	TRBV6-6	medium-sized	CASSYQGEGYGYTF
TRBJ2-1	TRBV6-1	NA	CASTPSYNEQFF
TRBJ2-5	TRBV6-1	NA	CASLSAPGTQYF
TRBJ2-5	TRBV18	NA	CASSPWVQETQYF
TRBJ2-1	TRBV27	NA	CASYWTGVPREQFF
TRBJ1-5	TRBV30	medium-sized	CAWSVGPNQPQHF
TRBJ2-1	TRBV6-2/TRBV6-3	medium-sized	CASSNSGYDNEQFF
TRBJ2-1	TRBV30	NA	CAWELAGGKNEQFF
TRBJ2-2	TRBV19	medium-sized	CASKRGANTGELFF
TRBJ2-1	TRBV7-2	NA	CASSFRASGSRAFSEQFF